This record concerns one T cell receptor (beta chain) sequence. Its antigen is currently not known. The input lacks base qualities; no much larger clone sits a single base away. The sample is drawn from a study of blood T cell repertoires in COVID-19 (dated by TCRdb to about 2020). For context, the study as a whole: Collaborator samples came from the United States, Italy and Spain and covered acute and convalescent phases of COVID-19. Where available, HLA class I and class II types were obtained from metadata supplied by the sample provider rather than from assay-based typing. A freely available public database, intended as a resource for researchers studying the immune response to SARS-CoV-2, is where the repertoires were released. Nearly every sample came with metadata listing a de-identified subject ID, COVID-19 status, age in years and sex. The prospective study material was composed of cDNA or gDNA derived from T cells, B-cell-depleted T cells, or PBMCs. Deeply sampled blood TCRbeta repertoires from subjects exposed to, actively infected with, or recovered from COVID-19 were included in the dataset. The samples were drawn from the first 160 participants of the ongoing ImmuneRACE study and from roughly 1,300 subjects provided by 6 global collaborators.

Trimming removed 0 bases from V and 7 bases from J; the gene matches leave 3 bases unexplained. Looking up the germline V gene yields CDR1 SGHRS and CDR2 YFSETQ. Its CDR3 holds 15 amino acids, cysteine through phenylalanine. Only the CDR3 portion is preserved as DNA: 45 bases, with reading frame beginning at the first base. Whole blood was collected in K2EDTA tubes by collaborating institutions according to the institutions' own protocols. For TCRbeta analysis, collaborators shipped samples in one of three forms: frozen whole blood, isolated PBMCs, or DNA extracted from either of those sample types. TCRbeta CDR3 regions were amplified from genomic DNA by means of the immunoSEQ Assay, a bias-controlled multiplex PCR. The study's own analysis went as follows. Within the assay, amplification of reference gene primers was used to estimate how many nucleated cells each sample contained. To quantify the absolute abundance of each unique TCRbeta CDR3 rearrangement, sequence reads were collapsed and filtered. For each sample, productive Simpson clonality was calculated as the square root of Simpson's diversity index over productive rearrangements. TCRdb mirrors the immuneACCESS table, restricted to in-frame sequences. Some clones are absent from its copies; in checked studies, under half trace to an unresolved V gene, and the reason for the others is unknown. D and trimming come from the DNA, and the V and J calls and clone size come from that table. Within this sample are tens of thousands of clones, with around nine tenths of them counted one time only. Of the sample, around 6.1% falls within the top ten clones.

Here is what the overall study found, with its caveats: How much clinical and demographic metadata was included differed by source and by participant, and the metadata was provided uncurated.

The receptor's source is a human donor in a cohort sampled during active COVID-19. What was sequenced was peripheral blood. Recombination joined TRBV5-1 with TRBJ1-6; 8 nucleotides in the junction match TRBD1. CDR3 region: CASSLGQGRNSPLHF. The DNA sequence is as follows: TGCGCCAGCAGCTTGGGACAGGGGAGGAATTCACCCCTCCACTTT. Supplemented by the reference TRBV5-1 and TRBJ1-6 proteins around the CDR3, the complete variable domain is KAGVTQTPRYLIKTRGQQVTLSCSPISGHRSVSWYQQTPGQGLQFLFEYFSETQRNKGNFPGRFSGRQFSNSRSEMNVSTLELGDSALYLCASSLGQGRNSPLHFGNGTRLTVT.